These 16 T cell receptor beta chains came from one sample sequenced in a study of T cell repertoires in cytomegalovirus infection. Each CDR3 protein gets one entry after TCRdb re-called the reads with MiXCR. The data show some 300,000 distinct CDR3 sequences, roughly 15% seen once. The sample was PBMCs. These receptors all come from a human donor in good health (CMV status not recorded). Some clones in this sample may be carry-over from other donors' samples.

The rearrangement joins TRBV29-1 to TRBJ2-5; D assignment may be TRBD1 or TRBD2 (5 bases each). The CDR3 runs to 13 residues. Germline loops: CDR1 SQVTM, CDR2 ANQGSEA. V was pared by 1 base and J by 2 bases, with 8 bases between. CDR3 protein: CSVEGGIQETQYF. In nucleotides, the CDR3 is TGCAGCGTTGAAGGGGGGATACAAGAGACCCAGTACTTC.

This clonotype has at least ten counts. CDR3 protein: CASSLGVDTEAFF. CDR3 in DNA: TGTGCCAGCAGCTTAGGGGTAGACACTGAAGCTTTCTTT. V usage is TRBV7-3 and J usage is TRBJ1-1; no clear D. Trimming removed 2 bases at V and 3 bases at J, with 7 bases between. Germline CDR1 and CDR2: SGHTA and FQGTGA. The CDR3 is 13 residues long.

The V call is TRBV10-3, the J call TRBJ2-2; TRBD1 agrees at 9 bases. Germline V gene data show CDR1 as ENHRY and CDR2 as SYGVKD. Trimming took 6 bases from V and 4 from J; bases not matched to a gene: 9. The CDR3 loop spans 16 amino acids. CDR3 nucleotides: TGTGCCATCAGGAATACCGGGACAGGGAGCACCGGGGAGCTGTTTTTT. It codes for CAIRNTGTGSTGELFF.

This clonotype was counted at least ten times. The chain joins TRBV19 to TRBJ1-5; 7 nucleotides agree with TRBD1. The CDR3 runs 14 residues. CDR1 and CDR2 from the germline V gene are LNHDA and SQIVND (reference sequence). The junction had 11 bases not matched to a gene; V was cut back by 9 bases and J by 6 bases. Here the CDR3 DNA reads TGTGCCAGCCGGGGGACAGCCGACGGTCAGCCCCAGCATTTT. Translating it yields CASRGTADGQPQHF.

V is TRBV29-1 and J is TRBJ2-5, with 14 bases matching TRBD2. CDR1 is SQVTM and CDR2 is ANQGSEA in the germline V gene. The trim removed 7 bases at V and 4 bases at J, leaving 2 bases unmatched. CDR3 size: 13 residues. The CDR3 DNA is TGCAGCGGACTAGCGGGAGGGCGAGAGACCCAGTACTTC. This translates into CSGLAGGRETQYF. The variable domain in full, with the rest retrieved from reference TRBV29-1 and TRBJ2-5, is SAVISQKPSRDICQRGTSLTIQCQVDSQVTMMFWYRQQPGQSLTLIATANQGSEATYESGFVIDKFPISRPNLTFSTLTVSNMSPEDSSIYLCSGLAGGRETQYFGPGTRLLVL.

This clonotype turned up a few times. The rearrangement joins TRBV4-1 to TRBJ2-3, with D perhaps matching TRBD1 or TRBD2 (5 bases each). CDR1 MGHRA and CDR2 YSYEKL come from the germline V gene. Deletions cut 0 bases from V and 4 bases from J, with 20 bases between. The CDR3 has 18 residues. CDR3 sequence reads: CASSQEGPSFARSDTQYF. CDR3 bases: TGCGCCAGCAGCCAAGAGGGGCCTAGCTTTGCCCGCTCAGATACGCAGTATTTT.

This chain uses TRBV28 with TRBJ1-3; D gene uncertain. Trimming shortened V by 3 bases and J by 0 bases, and 9 bases separated the two germline ends. CDR1 is MDHEN and CDR2 is SYDVKM in the germline V gene. The length of the CDR3 is 15 residues. Here the CDR3 reads CASSFGISSGNTIYF. The CDR3 DNA reads TGTGCCAGCAGTTTCGGCATTAGCTCTGGAAACACCATATATTTT.

This clonotype appeared many times. The chain carries TRBV28 and TRBJ2-5, with 10 bases identical to TRBD2. The V gene end was trimmed by 2 bases and the J gene end by 5 bases; junction bases not matched to a gene: 8. CDR1 MDHEN and CDR2 SYDVKM come from the germline V gene. The CDR3 sequence is 16 residues long. The CDR3, as DNA: TGTGCCAGCAGTTTAAGGGCTAGCGGGAGCCTTGAGACCCAGTACTTC. Its translation: CASSLRASGSLETQYF.

The chain combines TRBV6-2 or TRBV6-3 with TRBJ2-1; no reliable D call. This CDR3 comprises 12 residues. Germline V gene sequence: CDR1 MNHEY, CDR2 SVGEGT. V was trimmed by 3 bases and J by 12 bases, leaving 12 bases between them. The CDR3 DNA sequence: TGTGCCAGCAGTTATGGACCCCCAGGGCAGTTCTTC. Protein: CASSYGPPGQFF.

In this sample, this clonotype turned up many times. This sequence joins TRBV6-6 and TRBJ1-4; unclear D gene. The germline CDR1 and CDR2 sequences are MNHNY and SVGAGI (reference sequence). Trimming took 6 bases from V and 3 from J, leaving 20 bases between them. The CDR3 is made up of 17 amino acids. CDR3 in DNA: TGTGCCAGCAGCCCCGCCGGCTGGGGTATTGCTAATGAAAAACTGTTTTTT. Its translation is CASSPAGWGIANEKLFF.

In this sample, this clonotype turned up many times. The J gene is TRBJ2-1, the V gene TRBV29-1; tentative D call: TRBD1 (6 bases). The CDR3 covers 15 residues. Per the germline V gene, CDR1 is SQVTM and CDR2 is ANQGSEA. V was pared by 1 base and J by 0 bases, with 10 bases between. The CDR3 DNA is TGCAGCGTTGAAGGCCCGACAGGCTCCTACAATGAGCAGTTCTTC. This sequence encodes CSVEGPTGSYNEQFF.

In this sample, this clonotype turned up many times. DNA for the CDR3: TGTGCCAGCAGCATTAGCGGGGGTAGCTCCTACAATGAGCAGTTCTTC. Translated: CASSISGGSSYNEQFF. This rearrangement joins TRBV7-2 to TRBJ2-1, with TRBD2 matching 9 bases. The CDR3 covers 16 residues. V lost 5 bases and J lost 0; bases outside the gene matches: 5. Germline V CDR1 and CDR2: SGHTA, FQGNSA. Filled out from reference TRBV7-2 and TRBJ2-1, the complete variable domain reads GAGVSQSPSNKVTEKGKDVELRCDPISGHTALYWYRQSLGQGLEFLIYFQGNSAPDKSGLPSDRFSAERTGGSVSTLTIQRTQQEDSAVYLCASSISGGSSYNEQFFGPGTRLTVL.

Many counts were recorded for this clonotype. The chain combines TRBV7-8 with TRBJ2-5; 8 nucleotides line up with TRBD2. CDR3 length: 15 residues. J lost 4 bases, V lost 0 bases, and 4 bases had no gene match. Germline V gene lookup returns CDR1 SGHVS and CDR2 FQNEAQ. The CDR3: CASSLASGGPETQYF. DNA of the CDR3: TGTGCCAGCAGCTTAGCGAGCGGGGGCCCAGAGACCCAGTACTTC.

This clonotype was seen only a few times. V and J are TRBV5-1 and TRBJ2-7; a weak D match, TRBD1 (6 bases). V was clipped by 0 bases and J by 0 bases, with 7 bases between them. The CDR3 is 14 residues long. CDR1 is SGHRS, CDR2 YFSETQ, per germline. DNA of the CDR3: TGCGCCAGCAGCTTGGAGGACAGCTCCTACGAGCAGTACTTC. Translation gives CASSLEDSSYEQYF. Based on the CDR3 plus reference TRBV5-1 and TRBJ2-7, the full variable domain is KAGVTQTPRYLIKTRGQQVTLSCSPISGHRSVSWYQQTPGQGLQFLFEYFSETQRNKGNFPGRFSGRQFSNSRSEMNVSTLELGDSALYLCASSLEDSSYEQYFGPGTRLTVT.

This clonotype was detected only a few times. V is TRBV28 and J is TRBJ2-7, with 10 bases lining up with TRBD2. Germline CDR1 and CDR2: MDHEN and SYDVKM. V lost 2 bases, J lost 3 bases, and 10 bases stayed unmatched. The length of the CDR3 is 17 residues. CDR3 sequence (DNA): TGTGCCAGCAGTTTAGGGGGAGGGGCTAGCGGGGGCTACGAGCAGTACTTC. This translates into CASSLGGGASGGYEQYF.

The chain couples TRBV7-3 to TRBJ2-5; 10 bases fit TRBD2. Germline CDR1 and CDR2: SGHTA and FQGTGA. V lost 5 bases and J lost 2; bases outside the gene matches: 8. The length of the CDR3 is 16 residues. The DNA of the CDR3 is TGTGCCAGCAGCCAAAGTACTAGCGGGGTTCAAGAGACCCAGTACTTC. Amino acids: CASSQSTSGVQETQYF. The complete variable domain, with remaining parts taken from reference TRBV7-3 and TRBJ2-5, reads GAGVSQTPSNKVTEKGKYVELRCDPISGHTALYWYRQSLGQGPEFLIYFQGTGAADDSGLPNDRFFAVRPEGSVSTLKIQRTERGDSAVYLCASSQSTSGVQETQYFGPGTRLLVL.